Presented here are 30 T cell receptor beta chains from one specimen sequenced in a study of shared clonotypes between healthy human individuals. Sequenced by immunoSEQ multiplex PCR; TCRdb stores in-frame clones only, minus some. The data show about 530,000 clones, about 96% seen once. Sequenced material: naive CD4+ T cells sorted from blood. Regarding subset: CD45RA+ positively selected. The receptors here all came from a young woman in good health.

The CDR3: CASSLGTGRETQYF. In nucleotides, the CDR3 is TGTGCCAGCAGCTTAGGCACGGGTCGGGAGACCCAGTACTTC. This sequence joins TRBV7-8 and TRBJ2-5; D uncertain. The CDR3 covers 14 residues. Germline CDR1 reads SGHVS; CDR2 reads FQNEAQ. Trimming left V 1 base short and J 5 bases short, with 11 bases between.

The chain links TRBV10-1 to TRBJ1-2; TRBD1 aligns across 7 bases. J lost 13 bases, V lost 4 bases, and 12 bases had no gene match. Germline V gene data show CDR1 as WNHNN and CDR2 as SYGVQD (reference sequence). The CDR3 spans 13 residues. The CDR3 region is CASSVSFEGARTF. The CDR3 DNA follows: TGCGCCAGCAGTGTCTCCTTTGAGGGGGCGCGCACCTTC.

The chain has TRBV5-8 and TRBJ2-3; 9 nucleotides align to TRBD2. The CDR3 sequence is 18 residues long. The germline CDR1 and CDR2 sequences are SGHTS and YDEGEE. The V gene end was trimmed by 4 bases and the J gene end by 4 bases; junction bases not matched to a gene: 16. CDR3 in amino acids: CASSQVEVAGDGADTQYF. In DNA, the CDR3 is TGTGCCAGCAGCCAAGTCGAGGTAGCGGGAGATGGGGCAGATACGCAGTATTTT.

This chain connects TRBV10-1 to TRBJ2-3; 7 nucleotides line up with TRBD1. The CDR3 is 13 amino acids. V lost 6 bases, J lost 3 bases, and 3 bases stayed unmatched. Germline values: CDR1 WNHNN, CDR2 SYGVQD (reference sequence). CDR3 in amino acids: CASSRGLTDTQYF. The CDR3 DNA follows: TGCGCCAGCAGCAGGGGGTTAACAGATACGCAGTATTTT.

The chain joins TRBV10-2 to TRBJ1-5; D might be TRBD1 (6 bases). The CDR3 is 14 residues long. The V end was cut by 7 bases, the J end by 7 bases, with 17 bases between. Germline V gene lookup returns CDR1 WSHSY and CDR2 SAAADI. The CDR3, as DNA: TGCGCCAGCAATACAGGGTCCCAAGGACAGCCCCAGCATTTT. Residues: CASNTGSQGQPQHF.

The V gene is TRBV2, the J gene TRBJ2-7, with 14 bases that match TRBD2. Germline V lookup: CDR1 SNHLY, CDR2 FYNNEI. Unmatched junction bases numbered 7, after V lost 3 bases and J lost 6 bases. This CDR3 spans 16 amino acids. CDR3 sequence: CASSEGLAGEWGEQYF. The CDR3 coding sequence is TGTGCCAGCAGTGAGGGACTAGCGGGAGAGTGGGGCGAGCAGTACTTC.

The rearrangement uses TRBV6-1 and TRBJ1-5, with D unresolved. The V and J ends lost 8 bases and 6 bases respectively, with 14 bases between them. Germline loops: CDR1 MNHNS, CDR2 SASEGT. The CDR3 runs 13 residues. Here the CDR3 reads CASGRTRGQPQHF. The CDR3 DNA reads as TGTGCCAGCGGCCGTACTCGGGGTCAGCCCCAGCATTTT.

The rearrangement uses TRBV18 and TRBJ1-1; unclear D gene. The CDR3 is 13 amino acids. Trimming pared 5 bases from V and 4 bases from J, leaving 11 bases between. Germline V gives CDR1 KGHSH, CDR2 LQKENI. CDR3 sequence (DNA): TGTGCCAGCTCAACCGGAGGTGCCACTGAAGCTTTCTTT. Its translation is CASSTGGATEAFF.

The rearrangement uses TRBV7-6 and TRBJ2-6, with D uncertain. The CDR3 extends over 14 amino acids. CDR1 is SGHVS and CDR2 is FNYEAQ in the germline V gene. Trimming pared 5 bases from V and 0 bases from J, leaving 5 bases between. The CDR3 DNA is TGTGCCAGCAGCCCCGACTCTGGGGCCAACGTCCTGACTTTC. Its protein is CASSPDSGANVLTF.

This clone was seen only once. The CDR3 spells CASSQPGPRGPQHF. Written as DNA, the CDR3 is TGTGCCAGTAGTCAACCGGGACCCAGGGGGCCCCAGCATTTT. The V gene is TRBV19, the J gene TRBJ1-5, with D maybe TRBD1 (6 bases). Trimming pared 5 bases from V and 9 bases from J, leaving 17 bases between. Germline values: CDR1 LNHDA, CDR2 SQIVND (reference sequence). CDR3 length: 14 residues.

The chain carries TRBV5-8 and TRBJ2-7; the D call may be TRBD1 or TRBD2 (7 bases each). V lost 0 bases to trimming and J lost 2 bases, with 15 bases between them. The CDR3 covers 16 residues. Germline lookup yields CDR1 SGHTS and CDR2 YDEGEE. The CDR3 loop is CASSLGTGRGPYEQYF. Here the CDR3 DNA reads TGTGCCAGCAGCTTGGGAACAGGGAGGGGGCCCTACGAGCAGTACTTC.

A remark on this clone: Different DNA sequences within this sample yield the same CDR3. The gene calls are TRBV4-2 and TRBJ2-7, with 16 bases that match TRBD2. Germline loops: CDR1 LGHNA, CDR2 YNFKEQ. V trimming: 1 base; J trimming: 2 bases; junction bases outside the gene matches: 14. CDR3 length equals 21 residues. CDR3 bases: TGTGCCAGCAGCCAAGCTTTTACGGGACTAGCGGGAGGGCTCAACGCCTACGAGCAGTACTTC. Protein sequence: CASSQAFTGLAGGLNAYEQYF.

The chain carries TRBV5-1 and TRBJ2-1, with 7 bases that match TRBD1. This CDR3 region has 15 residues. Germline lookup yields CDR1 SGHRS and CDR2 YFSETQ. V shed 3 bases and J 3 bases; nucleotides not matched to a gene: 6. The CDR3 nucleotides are TGCGCCAGCAGCTGGGCCGGGACAGACTACAATGAGCAGTTCTTC. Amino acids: CASSWAGTDYNEQFF.

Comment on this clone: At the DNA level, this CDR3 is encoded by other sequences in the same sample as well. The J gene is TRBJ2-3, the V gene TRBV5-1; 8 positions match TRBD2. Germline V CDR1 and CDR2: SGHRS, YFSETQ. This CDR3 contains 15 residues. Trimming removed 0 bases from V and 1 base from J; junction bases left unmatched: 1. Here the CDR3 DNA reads TGCGCCAGCAGCTTGGTGACTAGCGGCACAGATACGCAGTATTTT. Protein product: CASSLVTSGTDTQYF.

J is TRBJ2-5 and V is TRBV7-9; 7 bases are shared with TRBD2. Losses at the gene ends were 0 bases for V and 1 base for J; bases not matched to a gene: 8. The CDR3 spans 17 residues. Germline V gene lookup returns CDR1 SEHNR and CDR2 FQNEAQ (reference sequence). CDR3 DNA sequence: TGTGCCAGCAGCTTAGCTGGGAGGGGTCGGCGCCAAGAGACCCAGTACTTC. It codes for CASSLAGRGRRQETQYF.

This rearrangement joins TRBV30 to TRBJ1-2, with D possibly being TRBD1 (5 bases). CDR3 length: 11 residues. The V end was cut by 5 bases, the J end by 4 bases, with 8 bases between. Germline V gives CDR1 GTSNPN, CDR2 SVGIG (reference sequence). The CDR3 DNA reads TGTGCCTGGGGGGACTTCTATGGCTACACCTTC. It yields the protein CAWGDFYGYTF.

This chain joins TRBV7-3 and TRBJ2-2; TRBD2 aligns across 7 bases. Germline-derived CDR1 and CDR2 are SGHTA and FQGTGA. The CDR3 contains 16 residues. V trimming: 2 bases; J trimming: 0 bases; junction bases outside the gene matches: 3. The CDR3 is CASSLGGSPNTGELFF. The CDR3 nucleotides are TGTGCCAGCAGCTTAGGCGGGAGCCCGAACACCGGGGAGCTGTTTTTT.

CDR3 loop: CASSLLATGAPSTDTQYF. CDR3 DNA sequence: TGTGCCAGCAGCTTACTTGCCACCGGGGCCCCCAGCACAGATACGCAGTATTTT. The V and J genes are TRBV7-8 and TRBJ2-3, with D perhaps matching TRBD1 or TRBD2 (5 bases each). The ends were cut back, 2 bases at V and 0 bases at J, with 18 bases in the middle. CDR1 is SGHVS, CDR2 FQNEAQ, per germline. The CDR3 length is 18 residues.

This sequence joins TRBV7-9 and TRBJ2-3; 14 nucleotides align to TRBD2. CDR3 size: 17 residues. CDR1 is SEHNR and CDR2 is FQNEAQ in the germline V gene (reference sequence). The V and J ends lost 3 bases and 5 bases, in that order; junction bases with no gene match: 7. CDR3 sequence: CASSLLGLAGARDTQYF. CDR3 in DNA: TGTGCCAGCAGCTTGTTGGGACTAGCGGGAGCGAGAGATACGCAGTATTTT. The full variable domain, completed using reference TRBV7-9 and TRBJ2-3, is DTGVSQNPRHKITKRGQNVTFRCDPISEHNRLYWYRQTLGQGPEFLTYFQNEAQLEKSRLLSDRFSAERPKGSFSTLEIQRTEQGDSAMYLCASSLLGLAGARDTQYFGPGTRLTVL.

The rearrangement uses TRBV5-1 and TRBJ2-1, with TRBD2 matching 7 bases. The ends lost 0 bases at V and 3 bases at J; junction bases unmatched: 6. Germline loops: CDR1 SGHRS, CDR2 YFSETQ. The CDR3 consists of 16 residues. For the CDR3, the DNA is TGCGCCAGCAGCTTGGAGGGGAGGGCCGGCTACAATGAGCAGTTCTTC. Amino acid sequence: CASSLEGRAGYNEQFF.

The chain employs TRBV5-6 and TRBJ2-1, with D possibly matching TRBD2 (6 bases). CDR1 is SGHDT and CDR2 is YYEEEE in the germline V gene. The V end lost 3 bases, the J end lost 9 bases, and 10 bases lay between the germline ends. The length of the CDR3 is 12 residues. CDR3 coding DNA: TGTGCCAGCAGCTCAGGGCGGGGTGAGCAGTTCTTC. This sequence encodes CASSSGRGEQFF. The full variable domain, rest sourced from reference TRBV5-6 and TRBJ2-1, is DAGVTQSPTHLIKTRGQQVTLRCSPKSGHDTVSWYQQALGQGPQFIFQYYEEEERQRGNFPDRFSGHQFPNYSSELNVNALLLGDSALYLCASSSGRGEQFFGPGTRLTVL.

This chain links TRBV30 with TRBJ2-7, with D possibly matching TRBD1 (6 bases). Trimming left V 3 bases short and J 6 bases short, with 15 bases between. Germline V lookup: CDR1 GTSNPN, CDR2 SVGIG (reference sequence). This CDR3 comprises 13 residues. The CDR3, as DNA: TGTGCCTGGAGCCCACAGGGCCGTGGCGAGCAGTACTTC. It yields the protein CAWSPQGRGEQYF.

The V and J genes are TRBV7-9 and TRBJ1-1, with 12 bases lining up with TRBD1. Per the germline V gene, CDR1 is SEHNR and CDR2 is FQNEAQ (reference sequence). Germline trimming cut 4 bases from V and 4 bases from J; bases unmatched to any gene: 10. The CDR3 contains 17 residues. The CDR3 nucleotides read TGTGCCAGCAGCTGCGAACCGGGACAGGGGGCCGGCACTGAAGCTTTCTTT. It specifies CASSCEPGQGAGTEAFF.

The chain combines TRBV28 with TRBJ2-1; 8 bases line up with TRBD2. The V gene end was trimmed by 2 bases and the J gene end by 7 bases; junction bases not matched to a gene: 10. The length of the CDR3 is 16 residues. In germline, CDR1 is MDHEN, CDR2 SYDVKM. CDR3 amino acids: CASSLGGRPTTNEQFF. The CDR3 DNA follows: TGTGCCAGCAGTTTAGGCGGGAGGCCGACCACGAATGAGCAGTTCTTC.

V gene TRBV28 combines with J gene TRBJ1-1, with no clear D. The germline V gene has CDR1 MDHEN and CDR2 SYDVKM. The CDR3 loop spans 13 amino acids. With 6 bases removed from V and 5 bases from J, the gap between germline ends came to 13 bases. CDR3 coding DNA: TGTGCCAGCAGCCTAGATGGTACGACTGAAGCTTTCTTT. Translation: CASSLDGTTEAFF.

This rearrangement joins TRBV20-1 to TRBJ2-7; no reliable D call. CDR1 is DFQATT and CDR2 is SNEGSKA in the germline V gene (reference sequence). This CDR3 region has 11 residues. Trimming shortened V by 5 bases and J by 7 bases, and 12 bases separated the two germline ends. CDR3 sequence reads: CSAGYSFEQYF. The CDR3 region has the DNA TGCAGTGCTGGCTACAGCTTTGAGCAGTACTTC.

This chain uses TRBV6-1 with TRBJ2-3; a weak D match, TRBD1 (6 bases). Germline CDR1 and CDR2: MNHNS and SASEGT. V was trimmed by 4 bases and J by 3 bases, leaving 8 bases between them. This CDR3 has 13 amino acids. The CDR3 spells CASSATGTDTQYF. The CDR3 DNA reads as TGTGCCAGCAGTGCTACAGGGACAGATACGCAGTATTTT.

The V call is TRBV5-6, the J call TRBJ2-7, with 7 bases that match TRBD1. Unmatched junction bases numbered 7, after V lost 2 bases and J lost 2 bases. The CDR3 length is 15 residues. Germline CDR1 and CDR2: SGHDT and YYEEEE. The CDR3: CASSLQGTSAYEQYF. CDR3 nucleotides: TGTGCCAGCAGCTTACAGGGGACCAGCGCCTACGAGCAGTACTTC.

The DNA for the CDR3 is TGTGCCAGCAGTACGGGGACAGCCTCCTACGAGCAGTACTTC. Amino acids: CASSTGTASYEQYF. The V and J genes are TRBV25-1 and TRBJ2-5; 7 positions agree with TRBD1. Matching the DNA end better, TRBJ2-7 makes the J call doubtful. Germline V gene data show CDR1 as MGHDK and CDR2 as SYGVNS. The CDR3 runs 14 residues.

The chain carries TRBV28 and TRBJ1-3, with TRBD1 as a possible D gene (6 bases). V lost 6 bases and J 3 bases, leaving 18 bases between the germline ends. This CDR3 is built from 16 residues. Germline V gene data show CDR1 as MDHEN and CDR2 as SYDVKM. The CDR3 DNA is TGTGCCAGCAGCACCTGGGGGGGGGCGAGTGGAAACACCATATATTTT. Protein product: CASSTWGGASGNTIYF.